The next 30 T cell receptor beta chains were all read from a single sample in a study of blood T cells in healthy people across ages. Next came a second PCR, run for roughly 7 to 12 cycles, which used a sample-barcoded 5' primer along with a J-beta primer mix. TCRdb passed the 5' RACE reads through MiXCR, listing each CDR3 protein once. This sample carries 980,000 or so distinct CDR3 sequences, around 48% of them seen once, and the ten largest clones take around an eighth. Sequencing was carried out using blood. All receptors derive from a man aged 30 to 45 in good health.

The chain couples TRBV4-1 to TRBJ2-1, with 7 bases identical to TRBD2. The CDR3 contains 19 residues. The germline V gene encodes CDR1 MGHRA and CDR2 YSYEKL. Unmatched junction bases numbered 11, after V lost 0 bases and J lost 0 bases. CDR3 loop: CASSQDDFWGGDSYNEQFF. CDR3 DNA: TGCGCCAGCAGCCAAGATGATTTTTGGGGGGGGGACTCCTACAATGAGCAGTTCTTC.

This clonotype was seen more than once but under ten times. The V call is TRBV29-1, the J call TRBJ2-2, with 9 nucleotides matching TRBD2. The CDR3 is 14 residues long. V trimming: 7 bases; J trimming: 7 bases; junction bases outside the gene matches: 10. The germline V gene has CDR1 SQVTM and CDR2 ANQGSEA. The CDR3 is CSAAGTSPHGELFF. CDR3 bases: TGCAGCGCGGCAGGGACTAGCCCACACGGGGAGCTGTTTTTT.

The chain links TRBV20-1 to TRBJ2-6; D might be TRBD2 (6 bases). The germline CDR1 and CDR2 sequences are DFQATT and SNEGSKA (reference sequence). The germline V and J ends were trimmed by 6 bases and 0 bases, with 15 bases remaining between them. The CDR3 length is 16 residues. This CDR3 reads CSARDWQSSGANVLTF. CDR3 nucleotides: TGCAGTGCCCGGGACTGGCAGAGCTCTGGGGCCAACGTCCTGACTTTC.

The J gene is TRBJ2-1, the V gene TRBV4-2; 7 bases map to TRBD1. CDR1 LGHNA and CDR2 YNFKEQ come from the germline V gene. This CDR3 has 18 amino acids. V gave up 0 bases and J gave up 3 bases; unmatched junction bases: 11. The DNA of the CDR3 is TGTGCCAGCAGCCAAGATCGGGTAGGGGGCTTTTACTACAATGAGCAGTTCTTC. It is translated as CASSQDRVGGFYYNEQFF.

This clonotype was observed a handful of times. The chain carries TRBV5-1 and TRBJ2-5; weak D call: TRBD1 (5 bases). The germline V gene has CDR1 SGHRS and CDR2 YFSETQ. V was clipped by 2 bases and J by 5 bases, with 13 bases between them. The CDR3 length is 14 residues. The CDR3 loop is CASSFRVAVETQYF. CDR3 DNA sequence: TGCGCCAGCAGCTTCAGGGTAGCTGTGGAGACCCAGTACTTC.

The chain has TRBV6-2 or TRBV6-3 and TRBJ2-4; D perhaps matches TRBD1 (6 bases). V lost 5 bases to trimming and J lost 3 bases, with 14 bases between them. CDR1 MNHEY and CDR2 SVGEGT come from the germline V gene. CDR3 size: 15 residues. The CDR3: CASSTRQADKNIQYF. The CDR3 DNA follows: TGTGCCAGCAGTACGAGACAGGCAGACAAAAACATTCAGTACTTC.

The DNA of the CDR3 is TGCGCCAGCAGCCAGGTCCACGATTCTTACGAGCAGTACTTC. Translation gives CASSQVHDSYEQYF. This chain joins TRBV4-1 and TRBJ2-4, with D unresolved. The closer fit of TRBJ2-7 to the DNA end suggests the J call may be wrong. CDR3 length equals 14 residues. Germline CDR1 MGHRA, CDR2 YSYEKL.

The rearrangement joins TRBV27 to TRBJ2-7; 14 bases are shared with TRBD2. J lost 9 bases, V lost 0 bases, and 4 bases had no gene match. The CDR3 has 15 amino acids. Germline V gene sequence: CDR1 MNHEY, CDR2 SMNVEV (reference sequence). CDR3 residues: CASSLSRLAGGVQYF. The CDR3 DNA follows: TGTGCCAGCAGTTTATCCCGACTAGCGGGGGGGGTGCAGTACTTC.

This clonotype was observed at least ten times. This chain joins TRBV7-9 and TRBJ1-2; unclear D gene. Germline V gene sequence: CDR1 SEHNR, CDR2 FQNEAQ (reference sequence). Trimming removed 6 bases from V and 3 bases from J, with 11 bases in between. The CDR3 runs to 13 residues. In nucleotides, the CDR3 is TGTGCCAGCAGTTTAAGTACAGACTATGGCTACACCTTC. It specifies CASSLSTDYGYTF. The full variable domain, with the rest looked up from reference TRBV7-9 and TRBJ1-2, is DTGVSQNPRHKITKRGQNVTFRCDPISEHNRLYWYRQTLGQGPEFLTYFQNEAQLEKSRLLSDRFSAERPKGSFSTLEIQRTEQGDSAMYLCASSLSTDYGYTFGSGTRLTVV.

V and J are TRBV28 and TRBJ1-1; D uncertain. CDR1 MDHEN and CDR2 SYDVKM come from the germline V gene. V lost 9 bases and J 1 base, leaving 15 bases between the germline ends. The CDR3 has 14 residues. The CDR3 spells CASLYASKNTEAFF. CDR3 coding DNA: TGTGCCAGTCTCTACGCGTCGAAGAACACTGAAGCTTTCTTT.

This clonotype was counted only a few times. V is TRBV12-3 or TRBV12-4 and J is TRBJ2-1; 8 bases match TRBD1. Unmatched junction bases numbered 9, after V lost 8 bases and J lost 0 bases. The CDR3 covers 16 residues. The CDR3 loop is CASGGQGHSSYNEQFF. The DNA for the CDR3 is TGTGCCAGCGGAGGACAGGGACACAGCTCCTACAATGAGCAGTTCTTC.

This clonotype was recorded at least ten times. This chain joins TRBV29-1 and TRBJ2-5; TRBD2 might be the D (6 bases). V shed 1 base and J shed 5 bases, with 14 bases lying between them. From germline, CDR1 is SQVTM and CDR2 ANQGSEA. The CDR3 has 14 amino acids. The DNA of the CDR3 is TGCAGCGTTGAAGTCCCGTCGGGAGCCGAGACCCAGTACTTC. Amino acids: CSVEVPSGAETQYF.

This chain connects TRBV9 to TRBJ2-1; TRBD1 or TRBD2 may be the D gene (5 bases each). V was trimmed by 2 bases and J by 0 bases, leaving 12 bases between them. This CDR3 contains 16 residues. In germline, CDR1 is SGDLS, CDR2 YYNGEE. CDR3 nucleotide sequence: TGTGCCAGCAGCGTGGACCCGGGACCCTCCTACAATGAGCAGTTCTTC. This gives the protein CASSVDPGPSYNEQFF.

As regards this clonotype: With a much larger clone just one base away, this may be a read error. The V call is TRBV25-1, the J call TRBJ2-1; the D gene is possibly TRBD1 (5 bases). The V gene's germline CDR1 is MGHDK and CDR2 SYGVNS. V was cut by 4 bases and J by 13 bases, with 17 bases left in between. This CDR3 contains 13 residues. The CDR3 nucleotides read TGTGCCAGCAGTGTTGGGGCCCCAGAGACCCAGTTCTTC. Protein product: CASSVGAPETQFF.

The V call is TRBV28, the J call TRBJ1-2; TRBD1 might be the D (5 bases). Germline CDR1 MDHEN, CDR2 SYDVKM. The CDR3 is made up of 16 amino acids. V lost 3 bases and J lost 8, with 22 bases in between. CDR3 nucleotide sequence: TGTGCCAGCAGTTTTAGGGGACGGGTCGCCCCTCGCGGCTACACCTTC. It specifies CASSFRGRVAPRGYTF.

This clonotype came up a few times. The chain combines TRBV3-1 with TRBJ1-2; perhaps TRBD1 as D (5 bases). The CDR3 runs 13 residues. The ends were cut back, 6 bases at V and 4 bases at J, with 12 bases in the middle. CDR1 and CDR2 from the germline V gene are LGHDT and YNNKEL (reference sequence). The CDR3 DNA sequence: TGTGCCAGCAGGAGGGACGGACGCTATGGCTACACCTTC. Translated: CASRRDGRYGYTF.

The chain employs TRBV5-1 and TRBJ2-5; 11 bases map to TRBD2. The CDR3 is 14 residues long. Germline V gene sequence: CDR1 SGHRS, CDR2 YFSETQ. With 5 bases clipped from V and 11 bases from J, the junction kept 11 bases outside the gene matches. The CDR3 spells CASRTSGNYNEQYF. The CDR3 nucleotides read TGCGCCAGCAGGACTAGCGGGAATTACAATGAGCAGTACTTC.

The genes are TRBV6-6 and TRBJ1-6; TRBD1 is a possible D gene (6 bases). CDR1 is MNHNY and CDR2 is SVGAGI in the germline V gene (reference sequence). V dropped 2 bases and J dropped 15 bases, with 8 bases sitting between them. CDR3 length: 11 amino acids. In nucleotides, the CDR3 is TGTGCCAGCAGTTACCGGGGGCGCCTCCACTTT. It codes for CASSYRGRLHF.

This clonotype has only one observation. V usage is TRBV14 and J usage is TRBJ2-2; D is unclear. Germline values: CDR1 SGHDN, CDR2 FVKESK. The V and J ends lost 2 bases and 2 bases respectively, with 9 bases between them. This CDR3 region has 15 residues. This CDR3 reads CASSQYLLNTGELFF. DNA for the CDR3: TGTGCCAGCAGCCAATATCTACTAAACACCGGGGAGCTGTTTTTT.

This clonotype was seen more than once but under ten times. This chain uses TRBV6-5 with TRBJ2-7; D is unclear. CDR3 size: 17 residues. Germline V gives CDR1 MNHEY, CDR2 SVGAGI. Trimming removed 0 bases at V and 3 bases at J, with 18 bases between. This CDR3 reads CASSYSIPRTFDYEQYF. The CDR3 nucleotides read TGTGCCAGCAGTTACTCGATTCCTCGGACCTTCGACTACGAGCAGTACTTC.

This clonotype was observed many times. This chain links TRBV7-6 with TRBJ2-1, with 9 nucleotides matching TRBD1. This CDR3 is built from 16 residues. V lost 5 bases and J lost 2; bases outside the gene matches: 7. The germline V gene has CDR1 SGHVS and CDR2 FNYEAQ. The CDR3 loop reads CASSDQDRGTYNEQFF. In nucleotides, the CDR3 is TGTGCCAGCAGCGACCAGGACAGGGGTACCTACAATGAGCAGTTCTTC.

This chain connects TRBV7-8 to TRBJ2-7; D not resolved. This CDR3 has 13 residues. V was pared by 1 base and J by 5 bases, with 9 bases between. Germline CDR1 SGHVS, CDR2 FQNEAQ. The CDR3: CASSLGPNDEQYF. As DNA, the CDR3 is TGTGCCAGCAGCTTAGGACCGAACGACGAGCAGTACTTC.

The chain has TRBV3-1 and TRBJ2-3; TRBD2 matches at 7 bases. The germline V gene encodes CDR1 LGHDT and CDR2 YNNKEL (reference sequence). V lost 5 bases, J lost 0 bases, and 5 bases stayed unmatched. This CDR3 contains 15 residues. The CDR3 sequence: CASSTPSGSTDTQYF. The CDR3 DNA sequence: TGTGCCAGCAGCACCCCTAGCGGAAGCACAGATACGCAGTATTTT.

This clonotype was counted ten times or more. The CDR3: CASSLRGDSPEEKYF. Here the CDR3 DNA reads TGCGCCAGCAGCTTGAGAGGGGACAGCCCCGAAGAAAAGTACTTC. The V gene is TRBV5-1, the J gene TRBJ2-4, with 7 bases lining up with TRBD1. Germline V gene lookup returns CDR1 SGHRS and CDR2 YFSETQ. V lost 1 base and J lost 14; bases outside the gene matches: 15. The CDR3 contains 15 residues.

The CDR3 DNA follows: TGTGCCAGCAGCTTACTAGAGGGGGATACGCAGTATTTT. It encodes CASSLLEGDTQYF. The J gene is TRBJ2-3, the V gene TRBV7-2; D assignment may be TRBD1 or TRBD2 (5 bases each). Trimming left V 2 bases short and J 6 bases short, with 9 bases between. The CDR3 extends over 13 amino acids. Germline V gene lookup returns CDR1 SGHTA and CDR2 FQGNSA.

In its sample, this clonotype was seen many times. The chain couples TRBV18 to TRBJ1-6, with a weak D call TRBD1 (5 bases). CDR3 length: 14 amino acids. The germline V and J ends were trimmed by 3 bases and 3 bases, with 6 bases remaining between them. Germline V gene sequence: CDR1 KGHSH, CDR2 LQKENI. CDR3 protein: CASSPDSYNSPLHF. The CDR3 bases are TGTGCCAGCTCACCCGACAGCTATAATTCACCCCTCCACTTT.

CDR3: CATNPTGNTEAFF. The CDR3, as DNA: TGTGCCACCAACCCGACAGGGAACACTGAAGCTTTCTTT. This chain links TRBV15 with TRBJ1-1; TRBD1 is a possible D gene (6 bases). The germline V and J ends were trimmed by 7 bases and 1 base, with 10 bases remaining between them. CDR1 is LNHNV and CDR2 is YYDKDF in the germline V gene (reference sequence). The CDR3 totals 13 residues.

The rearrangement joins TRBV4-3 to TRBJ1-2; D is undetermined. Germline CDR1 and CDR2: LGHNA and YSLEER. Trimming pared 1 base from V and 2 bases from J, leaving 8 bases between. The CDR3 consists of 14 residues. For the CDR3, the DNA is TGCGCCAGCAGCCAAGGGTTGGGGAACTATGGCTACACCTTC. Translation gives CASSQGLGNYGYTF.

This clonotype appeared once. The genes are TRBV12-3 or TRBV12-4 and TRBJ2-7, with TRBD2 matching 7 bases. The CDR3 runs to 17 residues. The V segment lost 6 bases and the J segment 0 bases; nucleotides outside the gene matches: 14. The CDR3 nucleotides are TGTGCCAGCAGCCCCCCAGCGGGACTCGGGGACTCCTACGAGCAGTACTTC. Protein: CASSPPAGLGDSYEQYF.

The sample holds a few counts of this clonotype. This rearrangement joins TRBV4-3 to TRBJ2-1; D possibly corresponds to TRBD1 (6 bases). The CDR3 contains 15 residues. Germline CDR1 is LGHNA and CDR2 is YSLEER. Trimming took off 1 base at V and 5 bases at J, with 12 bases between the two ends. Here the CDR3 reads CASSQGWDTNNEQFF. The CDR3 region has the DNA TGCGCCAGCAGCCAAGGGTGGGACACAAACAATGAGCAGTTCTTC.